This record covers a single T cell receptor (beta chain). This entry belongs to a study of blood T cell repertoires in COVID-19. Study-level background: There were acute and convalescent COVID-19 samples, and they came from the United States, Italy and Spain. Sources were T cells, B-cell-depleted T cells, or PBMCs; the material itself was cDNA or gDNA.

Original data processing: The authors estimated nucleated cell counts from reference gene primer amplification. Repertoires were generated with immunoSEQ multiplex PCR, while TCRdb's copy carries only in-frame clones and drops some. Clone size and V and J calls were adopted from that table, with D and trimming inferred from the DNA. The table lists 300,000 to 350,000 clones, about 93% of them singletons. A Seattle source enrolled patients during active infection and followed them longitudinally. Germline-derived CDR1 and CDR2 are GTSNPN and SVGIG (reference sequence). The CDR3 is 12 amino acids. Deletions cut 6 bases from V and 4 bases from J, with 9 bases between.

The source is a young woman with COVID-19, enrolled during active disease. The sample comprised peripheral blood. V gene TRBV30 combines with J gene TRBJ1-4; no firm D call. The CDR3 DNA sequence: TGTGCCTGTGGGCCTTTTAATGAAAAACTGTTTTTT. The encoded protein is CACGPFNEKLFF.